This TCR beta chain emerged from a study of CD8+CD57+ T cells in acquired aplastic anemia. The length of the CDR3 is 16 residues. The germline V gene has CDR1 SNHLY and CDR2 FYNNEI. Trimming removed 6 bases from V and 4 bases from J, with 21 bases in between. TCR beta VDJ combinations and CDR3 sequences were profiled from genomic DNA. Each CDR3 protein is one row after TCRdb ran MiXCR on the reads. The sample yields hundreds of thousands of distinct CDR3 sequences, roughly a third seen once. This clonotype was seen repeatedly, ten times or more. Sequencing involved patients with CD8+CD57+ cell expansion previously shown by flow cytometry.

This clonotype was sampled from a human donor with aplastic anemia. The sample comprised sorted CD4+, CD8+, or CD8+CD57+ T cells (not recorded which) from PBMCs. The chain couples TRBV2 to TRBJ1-1; the D gene is possibly TRBD1 (5 bases). In nucleotides, the CDR3 is TGTGCCAGCAGACCCCCGGCGTTCAGAAGGGGCACTGAAGCTTTCTTT. Protein sequence: CASRPPAFRRGTEAFF.